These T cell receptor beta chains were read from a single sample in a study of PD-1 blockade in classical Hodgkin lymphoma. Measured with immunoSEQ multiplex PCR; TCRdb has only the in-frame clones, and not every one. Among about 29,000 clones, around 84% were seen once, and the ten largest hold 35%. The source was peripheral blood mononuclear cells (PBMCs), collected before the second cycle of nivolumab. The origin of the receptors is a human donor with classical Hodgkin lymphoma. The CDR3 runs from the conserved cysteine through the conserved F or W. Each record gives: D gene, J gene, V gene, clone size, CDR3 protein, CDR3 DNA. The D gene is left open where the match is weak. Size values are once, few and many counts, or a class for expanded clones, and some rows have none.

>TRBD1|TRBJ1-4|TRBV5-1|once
CASSLGQGLEKLFF
TGCGCCAGCAGCTTGGGACAGGGGCTTGAAAAACTGTTTTTT
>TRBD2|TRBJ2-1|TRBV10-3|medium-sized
CAISAGTSGGAAYNEQFF
TGTGCCATCAGTGCCGGGACTAGCGGGGGGGCCGCCTACAATGAGCAGTTCTTC
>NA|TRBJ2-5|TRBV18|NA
CASSPIEQETQYF
TGTGCCAGCTCACCGATAGAGCAAGAGACCCAGTACTTC
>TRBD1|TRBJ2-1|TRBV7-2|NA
CASSPWGQVGIEQFF
TGTGCCAGCAGCCCGTGGGGACAGGTTGGAATTGAGCAGTTCTTC
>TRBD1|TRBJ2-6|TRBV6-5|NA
CASSDRVAGANVLTF
TGTGCCAGCAGCGACAGGGTCGCAGGGGCCAACGTCCTGACTTTC
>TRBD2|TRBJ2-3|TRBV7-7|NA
CASSLGLGEGDTQYF
TGTGCTAGCAGCTTAGGGCTTGGGGAGGGTGATACGCAGTATTTT
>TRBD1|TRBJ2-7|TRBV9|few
CASSYGTGGASYEQYF
TGTGCCAGCAGCTACGGGACAGGGGGCGCTTCCTACGAGCAGTACTTC
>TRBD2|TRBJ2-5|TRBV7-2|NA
CASSLVAGGETQYF
TGTGCCAGCAGCTTAGTTGCCGGGGGGGAGACCCAGTACTTC
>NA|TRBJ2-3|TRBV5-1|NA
CASSSLGVGTDTQYF
TGCGCCAGCAGCTCACTCGGGGTCGGCACAGATACGCAGTATTTT
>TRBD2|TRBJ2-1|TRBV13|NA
CASSFSSGGTHNEQFF
TGTGCCAGCAGCTTCAGTAGCGGGGGGACCCACAATGAGCAGTTCTTC
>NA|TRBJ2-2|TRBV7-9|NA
CASSLAGNTGELFF
TGTGCCAGCAGCTTGGCGGGAAACACCGGGGAGCTGTTTTTT
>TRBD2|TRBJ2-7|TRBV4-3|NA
CASSQEWGGSTYEQYF
TGCGCCAGCAGCCAAGAATGGGGGGGGAGCACCTACGAGCAGTACTTC
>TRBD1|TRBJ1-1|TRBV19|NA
CASSINRDRAGTEAFF
TGTGCCAGTAGTATTAACCGGGACAGGGCGGGCACTGAAGCTTTCTTT
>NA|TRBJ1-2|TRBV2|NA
CASSETGTYYGYTF
TGTGCCAGCAGCGAAACCGGGACATACTATGGCTACACCTTC
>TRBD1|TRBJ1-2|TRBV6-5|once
CASKPGTGDFYGYTF
TGTGCCAGCAAACCGGGGACAGGGGATTTCTATGGCTACACCTTC
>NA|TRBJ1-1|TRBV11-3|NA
CASSQADRQNTEAFF
TGTGCCAGCAGCCAAGCCGACAGGCAGAACACTGAAGCTTTCTTT
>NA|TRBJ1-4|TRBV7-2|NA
CASSLLVGNTNEKLFF
TGTGCCAGCAGCTTACTAGTGGGGAACACTAATGAAAAACTGTTTTTT
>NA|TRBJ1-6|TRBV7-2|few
CASSTRDSPLHF
TGTGCCAGCAGCACCAGGGATTCACCCCTCCACTTT
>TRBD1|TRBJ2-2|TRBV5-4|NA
CASSLGQGITGELFF
TGTGCCAGCAGCTTGGGACAGGGGATCACCGGGGAGCTGTTTTTT
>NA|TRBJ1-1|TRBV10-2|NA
CASRMTGPNTEAFF
TGCGCCAGCAGAATGACAGGTCCGAACACTGAAGCTTTCTTT
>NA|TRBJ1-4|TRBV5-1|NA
CASSLASGFRNEKLFF
TGCGCCAGCAGCTTGGCCTCAGGGTTTAGAAATGAAAAACTGTTTTTT
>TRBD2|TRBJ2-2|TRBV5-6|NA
CASSLGAGGNTGELFF
TGTGCCAGCAGCTTGGGGGCGGGGGGGAACACCGGGGAGCTGTTTTTT
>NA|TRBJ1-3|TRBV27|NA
CASSLNFYLSGNTIYF
TGTGCCAGCAGCCTAAATTTCTACCTCTCTGGAAACACCATATATTTT
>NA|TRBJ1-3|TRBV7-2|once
CASSSRASGNTIYF
TGTGCCAGCAGCTCAAGGGCCTCTGGAAACACCATATATTTT